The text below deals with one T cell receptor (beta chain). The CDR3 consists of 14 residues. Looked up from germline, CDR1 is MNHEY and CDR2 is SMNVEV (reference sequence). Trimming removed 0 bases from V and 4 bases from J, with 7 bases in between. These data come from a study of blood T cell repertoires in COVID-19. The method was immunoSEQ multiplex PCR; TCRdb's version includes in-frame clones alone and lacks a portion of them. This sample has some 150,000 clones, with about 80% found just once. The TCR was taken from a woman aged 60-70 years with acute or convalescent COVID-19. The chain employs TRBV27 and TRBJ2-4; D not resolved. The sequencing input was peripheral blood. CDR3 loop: CASSLSVGKNIQYF. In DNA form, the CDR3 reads TGTGCCAGCAGTTTATCGGTCGGTAAAAACATTCAGTACTTC.